Listed below are T cell receptor beta chains from one sample, sequenced in a study of blood T cells in healthy people across ages. TCRdb reanalysed the 5' RACE reads using MiXCR and keeps one entry per CDR3 protein. Counted here are approximately 960,000 distinct CDR3 sequences, roughly 29% occurring once; the ten biggest clones make up 10%. The sample was also linked to a second study, of T cells of mothers and their children.

Sequenced material: blood. These receptor sequences come from a woman in her forties in good health. Each CDR3 is given with its conserved first and last residue. A D gene is named only where the DNA matches it firmly. Clone size is shown for a subset of rows, as once, few, many or a class of expanded clone.

d_gene	abundance	v_gene	j_gene	CDR3nt	CDR3aa
TRBD1	many	TRBV6-1	TRBJ2-1	TGTGCCAGCAGCGACAGGGGTAGAGGTGAGCAGTTCTTC	CASSDRGRGEQFF
-	few	TRBV20-1	TRBJ2-1	TGCAGTGCTAGAGCTGTAGGGGCCGCCTACAATGAGCAGTTCTTC	CSARAVGAAYNEQFF
TRBD2	-	TRBV27	TRBJ2-7	TGTGCCAGCAGTGGGAGGGGCAGGTCCTACGAGCAGTACTTC	CASSGRGRSYEQYF
TRBD2	-	TRBV7-2	TRBJ2-3	TGTGCCAGCAGCTCAAGGACTAGAGAACCAGATACGCAGTATTTT	CASSSRTREPDTQYF
TRBD1	-	TRBV3-1	TRBJ1-2	TGTGCCAGCAGCCCGGACAGGGGGCAAGGCTATGGCTACACCTTC	CASSPDRGQGYGYTF
TRBD2	-	TRBV29-1	TRBJ2-2	TGCAGCGCCATAGCGGGGGGGCCTGGCGGGGAGCTGTTTTTT	CSAIAGGPGGELFF
-	-	TRBV5-1	TRBJ2-7	TGCGCCAGCAGCTTGTGGTATTATCCCACAGGCTCATCCTACGAGCAGTACTTC	CASSLWYYPTGSSYEQYF
-	-	TRBV11-2	TRBJ2-2	TGTGCCAGCAGCGTCCTTGTGGGAAACACCGGGGAGCTGTTTTTT	CASSVLVGNTGELFF
TRBD1	-	TRBV4-2	TRBJ2-1	TGTGTCAGCATCCTCGACTCGGGACAGGGTAGGGATGAGCAGTTCTTC	CVSILDSGQGRDEQFF
TRBD1	-	TRBV7-3	TRBJ2-6	TGTGCCAGCAGACAAGGGACAGGACTCTCTGGGGCCAACGTCCTGACTTTC	CASRQGTGLSGANVLTF
-	once	TRBV30	TRBJ2-5	TGTGCCGGAGACAGTCAAGAGACCCAGTACTTC	CAGDSQETQYF
-	-	TRBV5-6	TRBJ2-1	TGTACCAGCAGCCTGTACCTTAGCTCCTACAATGAGCAGTTCTTC	CTSSLYLSSYNEQFF
-	few	TRBV20-1	TRBJ2-1	TGCAGTGCCAACGGGCTGTGGGGAAGCTCCTACAATGAGCAGTTCTTC	CSANGLWGSSYNEQFF
TRBD1	-	TRBV18	TRBJ2-5	TGTGCCAGCCAGGACAGGGTCCAGGAGACCCAGTACTTC	CASQDRVQETQYF
-	-	TRBV28	TRBJ1-5	TGTGCCAGCAGTTCGACCGTGGGGGTCTATCAGTCCCAGCATTTT	CASSSTVGVYQSQHF
-	many	TRBV27	TRBJ2-4	TGTGCCAGCAGTTTATCTGCTGTAGCCAAAAACATTCAGTACTTC	CASSLSAVAKNIQYF
TRBD1	-	TRBV12-3/TRBV12-4	TRBJ1-4	TGTGCCAGCAGGCGGCGGACAGGGGGCTTGACAACTAATGAAAAACTGTTTTTT	CASRRRTGGLTTNEKLFF
-	many	TRBV20-1	TRBJ2-5	TGCAGTGCCCCGGTAGGGTGGGAGACCCAGTACTTC	CSAPVGWETQYF
TRBD1	-	TRBV20-1	TRBJ1-5	TGCAGTGCTAGAAGGACAGGGTACCGCAATCAGCCCCAGCATTTT	CSARRTGYRNQPQHF
TRBD1	-	TRBV30	TRBJ2-6	TGTGCCTGGAGGGGCAGCTGGGACAGGGGCTCTGGGGCCAACGTCCTGACTTTC	CAWRGSWDRGSGANVLTF
TRBD1	many	TRBV5-1	TRBJ2-7	TGTGCCAGCAGTGCGACCGGGACAGGGGCCTACGAGCAGTACTTC	CASSATGTGAYEQYF
-	few	TRBV2	TRBJ2-3	TGTGCCAGCAGCCAACAGAGCACGGATACGCAGTATTTT	CASSQQSTDTQYF
-	-	TRBV28	TRBJ1-5	TGTGCCAGCACCCCTAGGCTCAATCAGCCCCAGCATTTT	CASTPRLNQPQHF
TRBD1	many	TRBV5-1	TRBJ2-5	TGCGCCAGCAGCTTGTCGGGACAGTCCCAAGAGACCCAGTACTTC	CASSLSGQSQETQYF
-	-	TRBV20-1	TRBJ1-5	TGCAGCGTCCAGGGGTATAGCAATCAGCCCCAGCATTTT	CSVQGYSNQPQHF
-	-	TRBV6-6	TRBJ1-2	TGTGCCAGCAGTTACTCCTACGGGGACTATGGCTACACCTTC	CASSYSYGDYGYTF
-	few	TRBV5-6	TRBJ2-2	TGTGCCAGCAGCTTCTATGGGGCCCCCCCCGGGGAGCTGTTTTTT	CASSFYGAPPGELFF
-	many	TRBV6-5	TRBJ2-7	TGTGCCAGCAGTTATGAGGGAACCCCATACGAGCAGTACTTC	CASSYEGTPYEQYF
-	few	TRBV5-1	TRBJ2-4	TGCGCCAGCAGCTGGGGACTCGACTCCTACAATGAGCAGTACTTC	CASSWGLDSYNEQYF
-	many	TRBV20-1	TRBJ2-7	TGCAGTGCTAGAGAGTCACGAGGGACCTACGAGCAGTACTTC	CSARESRGTYEQYF
-	many	TRBV7-8	TRBJ2-1	TGTGCCAGCAGCTTAGTTGGGGGACCCAGCTCCTACAATGAGCAGTTCTTC	CASSLVGGPSSYNEQFF
-	-	TRBV4-3	TRBJ2-2	TGCGCCAGCAGCCGCCAGGGTCGCACCGGGGAGCTGTTTTTT	CASSRQGRTGELFF
-	-	TRBV7-9	TRBJ1-2	TGTGCCAGCAGCCCTGACTGGGGGAGTGACTATGGCTACACCTTC	CASSPDWGSDYGYTF
-	many	TRBV7-9	TRBJ2-7	TGTGCCAGCAGCTTAGCCTACCCCTACGAGCAGTACTTC	CASSLAYPYEQYF
-	-	TRBV12-5	TRBJ2-3	TGTGCTAGTGGTTTGCCGGGGACATCTAGCACAGATACGCAGTATTTT	CASGLPGTSSTDTQYF
-	-	TRBV5-1	TRBJ2-6	TGCGCCAGCAGCCCTGCTGGGAACGTCTGGACTTTC	CASSPAGNVWTF
-	-	TRBV4-1	TRBJ1-1	TGCGCCAGCAACCAAGGTCCGGGTGATGAAGCTTTCTTT	CASNQGPGDEAFF
TRBD1	many	TRBV7-2	TRBJ2-7	TGTGCCAGCAGCAAACCTAGGACAGGGAGAGAATACGAGCAGTACTTC	CASSKPRTGREYEQYF
-	-	TRBV11-2	TRBJ2-5	TGTGCCAGCAGTTGGGGACGAGCCCACCAAGAGACCCAGTACTTC	CASSWGRAHQETQYF
-	-	TRBV9	TRBJ1-3	TGTGCCAGCAGCGTCGACACGTCCGGAAACACCATATATTTT	CASSVDTSGNTIYF
-	many	TRBV27	TRBJ2-7	TGTGCCAGCAGTTTATTGCAGGGTTCGTTTCGCGAGCAGTACTTC	CASSLLQGSFREQYF
-	many	TRBV11-2	TRBJ2-7	TGTGCCAGCAGCCCACTCACCAGGGGGGGGGTTTACGAGCAGTACTTC	CASSPLTRGGVYEQYF
-	-	TRBV27	TRBJ2-7	TGTGCCGGCAGTTTAGGCAGTTCCTACGAGCAGTACTTC	CAGSLGSSYEQYF
-	-	TRBV5-5	TRBJ1-5	TGTGCCAGCAGTCCAGTCGGAGGTCGTCAACCCCAGCATTTT	CASSPVGGRQPQHF
TRBD2	-	TRBV28	TRBJ2-3	TGTGCCAGCAGTTTAACCGGGACTAGCGACACAGATACGCAGTATTTT	CASSLTGTSDTDTQYF
-	-	TRBV7-9	TRBJ1-1	TGTGCCAGCAGTCAGCGCACTGAAGCTTTCTTT	CASSQRTEAFF
TRBD1	-	TRBV2	TRBJ1-2	TGTGCCAGCATCCAGGGGGCCTTGGGCTATGGCTACACCTTC	CASIQGALGYGYTF
-	-	TRBV3-1	TRBJ2-5	TGTGCCAGCAGCCAAGAATCGCGGGGGCCGTCAGAGACCCAGTACTTC	CASSQESRGPSETQYF
-	few	TRBV20-1	TRBJ1-4	TGCAGTGCTAGAGATCCCGGGGGACCTAATGAAAAACTGTTTTTT	CSARDPGGPNEKLFF
-	few	TRBV12-3/TRBV12-4	TRBJ1-1	TGTGCCAGCAGGCCCGGGTTTGGGGGCTATGAAGCTTTCTTT	CASRPGFGGYEAFF
-	-	TRBV20-1	TRBJ2-1	TGCAGTGCTCAGCCCCACCGGTCCAGGGTCAGCTCCTACAATGAGCAGTTCTTC	CSAQPHRSRVSSYNEQFF
TRBD2	-	TRBV20-1	TRBJ2-1	TGCAGTGCTAGAGATCGGCGGGGGGGCTTATATGAGCAGTTCTTC	CSARDRRGGLYEQFF
-	many	TRBV5-5	TRBJ1-2	TGTGCCAGCAGCTTGGAGTGGAACTCATATGGCTACACCTTC	CASSLEWNSYGYTF
TRBD1	-	TRBV5-1	TRBJ1-6	TGCGCCAGCAGCTTGTGTCGGTTGGCTGAAGCAGGGGGACTTAATTCACCCCTCCACTTT	CASSLCRLAEAGGLNSPLHF
-	-	TRBV7-2	TRBJ2-2	TGTGCCAGCAGCGCAGACGGGGGGCCCGGGGAGCTGTTTTTT	CASSADGGPGELFF
-	many	TRBV7-2	TRBJ2-1	TGTGCCAGCAGCGCGTCCCTCGTGGGGGCCTACAATGAGCAGTTCTTC	CASSASLVGAYNEQFF
-	few	TRBV5-5	TRBJ1-5	TGTGCCAGCAGCGTCACGGGGTCTCAGCCCCAGCATTTT	CASSVTGSQPQHF
TRBD1	-	TRBV7-9	TRBJ1-2	TGTACCAGCAGCTTCTCGGACAGGGTCAACCACTATGGCTACACCTTC	CTSSFSDRVNHYGYTF
-	many	TRBV21-1	TRBJ1-1	TGTGCCAGCAGCAACGTAGGGAGCACTGAAGCTTTCTTT	CASSNVGSTEAFF
TRBD2	few	TRBV20-1	TRBJ2-7	TGCAGTGTCTCGGACCCTCTGCGGGGGGGGCACGAGCAGTACTTC	CSVSDPLRGGHEQYF